This entry is about one T cell receptor beta chain. Its antigen is as yet unknown. The source of the sample is a study of shared clonotypes between healthy human individuals. The CDR3 is 14 residues long. Germline-derived CDR1 and CDR2 are SGHTA and FQGNSA. Trimming took 4 bases from V and 5 from J; bases not matched to a gene: 3. Several immunoSEQ plates held equal portions of the genomic DNA taken from each subset. Sequenced by immunoSEQ multiplex PCR; TCRdb stores in-frame clones only, minus some. The sample holds 2,500,000 or so clones, under 95% seen once. Whole-study findings and limits: Naive CD4 clonotypes were shared across a handful of donors at approximately 5.3%.

The donors, healthy adults who were HIV-negative, had experienced no recent acute infections or vaccinations. The origin of this receptor is a man aged 18 to 30 in good health. Some clones in this sample may be carry-over from other donors' samples. Sequenced: naive CD4+ T cells from PBMCs. As for subset: CD45RA+ positively selected. The chain is built from TRBV7-2 and TRBJ2-1; 9 nucleotides line up with TRBD2. The CDR3 nucleotides read TGTGCCAGCAGCTGGGCTAGCGGGGACAATGAGCAGTTCTTC. This codes for CASSWASGDNEQFF. The variable domain in full, with the rest retrieved from reference TRBV7-2 and TRBJ2-1, is GAGVSQSPSNKVTEKGKDVELRCDPISGHTALYWYRQSLGQGLEFLIYFQGNSAPDKSGLPSDRFSAERTGGSVSTLTIQRTQQEDSAVYLCASSWASGDNEQFFGPGTRLTVL.